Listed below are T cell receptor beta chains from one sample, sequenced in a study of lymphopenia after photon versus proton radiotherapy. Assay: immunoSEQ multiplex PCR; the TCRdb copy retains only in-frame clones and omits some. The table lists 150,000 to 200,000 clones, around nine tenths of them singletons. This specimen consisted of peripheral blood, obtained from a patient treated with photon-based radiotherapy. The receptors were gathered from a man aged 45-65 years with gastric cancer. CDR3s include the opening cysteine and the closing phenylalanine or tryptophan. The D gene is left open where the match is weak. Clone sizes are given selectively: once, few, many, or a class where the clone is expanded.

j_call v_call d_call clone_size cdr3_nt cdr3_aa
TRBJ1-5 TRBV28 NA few TGTGCCAGCAGTCGCAGGTTTCGCAGCAATCAGCCCCAGCATTTT CASSRRFRSNQPQHF
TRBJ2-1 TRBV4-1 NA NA TGCGCCAGCAGCCAAGACTCTTTCTCCTACAATGAGCAGTTCTTC CASSQDSFSYNEQFF
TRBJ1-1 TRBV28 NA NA TGTGCCAGCAGTTCGGAGGGTAGCACTGAAGCTTTCTTT CASSSEGSTEAFF
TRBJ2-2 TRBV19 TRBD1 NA TGTGCCAGTAGTGAGCGGACAGGGAACACCGGGGAGCTGTTTTTT CASSERTGNTGELFF
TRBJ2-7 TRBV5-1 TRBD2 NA TGCGCCAGCAGCTTGACTAGCGGATCCTACGAGCAGTACTTC CASSLTSGSYEQYF
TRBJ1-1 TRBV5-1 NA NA TGCGCCAGCAGCCCACGGACAGTGAACACTGAAGCTTTCTTT CASSPRTVNTEAFF
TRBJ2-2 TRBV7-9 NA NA TGTGCCAGCGTTAAACCACCGAACACCGGGGAGCTGTTTTTT CASVKPPNTGELFF
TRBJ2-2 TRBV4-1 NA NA TGCGCCAGCAGCCAAGGAGCGCGAAACACCGGGGAGCTGTTTTTT CASSQGARNTGELFF
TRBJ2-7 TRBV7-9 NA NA TGTGCCAGCCAATCGACCGAAACTTACGAGCAGTACTTC CASQSTETYEQYF
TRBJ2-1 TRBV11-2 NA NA TGTGCCAGCAGCTTAGGACTTTCCAATGAGCAGTTCTTC CASSLGLSNEQFF
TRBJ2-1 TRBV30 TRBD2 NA TGTGCCTGGAGGCAGACGGGGGGAGAGCAGTTCTTC CAWRQTGGEQFF
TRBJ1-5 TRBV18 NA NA TGTGCCAGCTCACTGAACGTAGGGCAGCCCCAGCATTTT CASSLNVGQPQHF
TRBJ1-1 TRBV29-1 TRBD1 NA TGCAGCGTTGAAGATCCTGGCAGGGGGTTAATGAACACTGAAGCTTTCTTT CSVEDPGRGLMNTEAFF